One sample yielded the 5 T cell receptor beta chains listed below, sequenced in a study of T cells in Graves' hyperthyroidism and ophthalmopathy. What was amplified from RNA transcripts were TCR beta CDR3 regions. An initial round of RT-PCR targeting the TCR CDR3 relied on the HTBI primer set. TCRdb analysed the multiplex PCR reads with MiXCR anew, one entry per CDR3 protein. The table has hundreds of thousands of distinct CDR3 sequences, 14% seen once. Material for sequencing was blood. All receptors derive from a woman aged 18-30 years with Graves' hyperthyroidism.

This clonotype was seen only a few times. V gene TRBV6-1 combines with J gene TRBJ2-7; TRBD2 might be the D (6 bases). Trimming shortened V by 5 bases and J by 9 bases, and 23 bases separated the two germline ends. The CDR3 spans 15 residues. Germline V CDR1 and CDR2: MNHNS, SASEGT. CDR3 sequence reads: CASSLFWDSQVGQYF. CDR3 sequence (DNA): TGTGCCAGCAGTCTCTTTTGGGACTCTCAGGTGGGGCAGTACTTC.

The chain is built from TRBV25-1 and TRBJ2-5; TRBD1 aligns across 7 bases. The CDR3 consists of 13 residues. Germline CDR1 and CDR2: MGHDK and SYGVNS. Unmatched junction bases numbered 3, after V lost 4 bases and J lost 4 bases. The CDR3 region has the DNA TGTGCCAGCAGTGGGGACAGTAGAGAGACCCAGTACTTC. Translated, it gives CASSGDSRETQYF.

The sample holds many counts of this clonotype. CDR3 sequence reads: CASSLGTGGRYNEQFF. The DNA for the CDR3 is TGTGCCAGCAGTTTGGGGACAGGGGGAAGGTACAATGAGCAGTTCTTC. The chain employs TRBV27 and TRBJ2-1; TRBD1 matches 11 bases. The CDR3 runs to 16 residues. Germline V gene sequence: CDR1 MNHEY, CDR2 SMNVEV (reference sequence). J lost 4 bases, V lost 3 bases, and 5 bases had no gene match.

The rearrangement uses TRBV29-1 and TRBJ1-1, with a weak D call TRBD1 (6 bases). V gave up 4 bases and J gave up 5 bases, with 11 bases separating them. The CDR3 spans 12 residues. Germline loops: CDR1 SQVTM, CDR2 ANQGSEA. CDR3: CSVAMGATEAFF. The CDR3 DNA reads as TGCAGCGTTGCCATGGGGGCTACTGAAGCTTTCTTT. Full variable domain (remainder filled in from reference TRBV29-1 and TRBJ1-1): SAVISQKPSRDICQRGTSLTIQCQVDSQVTMMFWYRQQPGQSLTLIATANQGSEATYESGFVIDKFPISRPNLTFSTLTVSNMSPEDSSIYLCSVAMGATEAFFGQGTRLTVV.

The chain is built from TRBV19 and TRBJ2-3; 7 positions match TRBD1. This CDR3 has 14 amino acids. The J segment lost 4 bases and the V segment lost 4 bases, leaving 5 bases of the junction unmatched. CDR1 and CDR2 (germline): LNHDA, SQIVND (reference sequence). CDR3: CASSNDRAADTQYF. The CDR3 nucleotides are TGTGCCAGTAGTAACGACAGGGCCGCAGATACGCAGTATTTT.